One and the same sample provided the 27 T cell receptor beta chains below, sequenced in a study of vaccination and CD4 T cells after COVID-19. Regarding treatment: 10-day PBMC culture with coronavirus spike peptide pools or control peptides (ViraFEST assay). Sequencing of the DNA from cultured CD4+ T cells was carried out with the Oncomine TCR Beta short-read assay. TCRdb redid the calling of the PCR reads with MiXCR, one entry per CDR3 protein. The repertoire consists of roughly 15,000 distinct CDR3 sequences, with 40% to 65% occurring once and the leading ten covering around 4.5%. Their cognate antigens are unknown. The material sequenced was CD4+ T cells from blood, cultured in vitro, taken before SARS-CoV-2 vaccination. Receptor source: a human donor who had recovered from COVID-19.

The rearrangement joins TRBV15 to TRBJ1-2, with unresolved D. Germline CDR1 reads LNHNV; CDR2 reads YYDKDF (reference sequence). The CDR3 is 16 amino acids. The V end was cut by 0 bases, the J end by 4 bases, with 15 bases between. CDR3 bases: TGTGCCACCAGCAGAGATCGTTCCGCCACCCTCTATGGCTACACCTTC. It specifies CATSRDRSATLYGYTF.

This rearrangement joins TRBV20-1 to TRBJ2-4; 9 nucleotides align to TRBD2. CDR1 DFQATT and CDR2 SNEGSKA come from the germline V gene (reference sequence). J gave up 0 bases and V 3 bases, and 9 bases lay outside the gene matches. The CDR3 is made up of 17 amino acids. The CDR3 region has the DNA TGCAGTGCTAGTAAGCTAGCGGGATCCTTAGCCAAAAACATTCAGTACTTC. Protein: CSASKLAGSLAKNIQYF.

The CDR3 region has the DNA TGCAGTGCTGATGCCGGGACAGCCTATGGCTACACCTTC. Translating it yields CSADAGTAYGYTF. The chain joins TRBV20-1 to TRBJ1-2; 7 bases are a match to TRBD1. V trimming: 5 bases; J trimming: 4 bases; junction bases outside the gene matches: 7. Germline CDR1 reads DFQATT; CDR2 reads SNEGSKA (reference sequence). This CDR3 is 13 amino acids long.

This rearrangement joins TRBV24-1 to TRBJ2-7; 7 nucleotides match TRBD2. The CDR3 extends over 12 amino acids. Losses at the gene ends were 9 bases for V and 0 bases for J; bases not matched to a gene: 1. Germline lookup yields CDR1 KGHDR and CDR2 SFDVKD. In nucleotides, the CDR3 is TGTGCCACCCGGGGGGACTCCTACGAGCAGTACTTC. This translates into CATRGDSYEQYF.

This clonotype is a singleton in its sample. This chain joins TRBV7-2 and TRBJ1-5; 9 nucleotides agree with TRBD1. This CDR3 is built from 15 residues. Germline V gives CDR1 SGHTA, CDR2 FQGNSA. After removal of 4 bases from V and 3 bases from J, the junction contained 4 bases not matched to a gene. Here the CDR3 DNA reads TGTGCCAGCAGCTGGACAGGGGAAATCAATCAGCCCCAGCATTTT. Translation gives CASSWTGEINQPQHF.

The J gene is TRBJ1-2, the V gene TRBV30, with 7 positions matching TRBD1. CDR3 length: 14 amino acids. Germline trimming cut 4 bases from V and 4 bases from J; bases unmatched to any gene: 9. Germline assignment: CDR1 GTSNPN and CDR2 SVGIG (reference sequence). CDR3 DNA: TGTGCCTGGATGAAGGGGGCTACTGTCTATGGCTACACCTTC. Encoded protein: CAWMKGATVYGYTF. Full variable domain (rest looked up from reference TRBV30 and TRBJ1-2): SQTIHQWPATLVQPVGSPLSLECTVEGTSNPNLYWYRQAAGRGLQLLFYSVGIGQISSEVPQNLSASRPQDRQFILSSKKLLLSDSGFYLCAWMKGATVYGYTFGSGTRLTVV.

The chain has TRBV20-1 and TRBJ2-1, with TRBD2 as a possible D gene (6 bases). Germline CDR1 DFQATT, CDR2 SNEGSKA (reference sequence). CDR3 size: 12 residues. V dropped 7 bases and J dropped 5 bases, with 12 bases sitting between them. The CDR3 is CSGSGYDNEQFF. The CDR3 DNA is TGCAGTGGTAGCGGATACGACAATGAGCAGTTCTTC.

The chain carries TRBV7-3 and TRBJ1-1; D is uncertain. The V end was cut by 1 base, the J end by 2 bases, with 8 bases between. CDR3 size: 14 residues. Germline V CDR1 and CDR2: SGHTA, FQGTGA. The CDR3 loop is CASSLMADNTEAFF. In nucleotides, the CDR3 is TGTGCCAGCAGCTTAATGGCGGACAACACTGAAGCTTTCTTT.

V is TRBV7-3 and J is TRBJ2-3, with D possibly matching TRBD2 (5 bases). Germline CDR1 reads SGHTA; CDR2 reads FQGTGA. V dropped 5 bases and J dropped 0 bases, with 15 bases sitting between them. This CDR3 has 16 amino acids. In DNA form, the CDR3 reads TGTGCCAGCAGCCCGGACTCGCGGAGTAGCACAGATACGCAGTATTTT. It yields the protein CASSPDSRSSTDTQYF. The full variable domain, in which reference TRBV7-3 and TRBJ2-3 provide the parts outside the CDR3, is GAGVSQTPSNKVTEKGKYVELRCDPISGHTALYWYRQSLGQGPEFLIYFQGTGAADDSGLPNDRFFAVRPEGSVSTLKIQRTERGDSAVYLCASSPDSRSSTDTQYFGPGTRLTVL.

A few counts support this clonotype. The J gene is TRBJ2-7, the V gene TRBV7-9, with TRBD1 matching over 11 bases. This CDR3 has 19 residues. The germline CDR1 and CDR2 sequences are SEHNR and FQNEAQ (reference sequence). V lost 3 bases, J lost 0 bases, and 13 bases stayed unmatched. CDR3 region: CASSLVGQGARRDSYEQYF. CDR3 bases: TGTGCCAGCAGCTTGGTCGGACAGGGGGCAAGGCGGGACTCCTACGAGCAGTACTTC.

In nucleotides, the CDR3 is TGTGCCAGCAGCTTAACCCTCCCCGAAACGAACACTGAAGCTTTCTTT. It codes for CASSLTLPETNTEAFF. The chain combines TRBV7-3 with TRBJ1-1; D uncertain. CDR1 is SGHTA, CDR2 FQGTGA, per germline. The CDR3 runs 16 residues. The germline V and J ends were trimmed by 0 bases and 1 base, with 12 bases remaining between them.

CDR3 bases: TGTGCCAGCAGTACGTCACGCGGGGGTAATACAGATACGCAGTATTTT. Its protein is CASSTSRGGNTDTQYF. This chain joins TRBV6-1 and TRBJ2-3, with 7 bases lining up with TRBD2. Trimming cost V 5 bases and J 3 bases; bases outside gene matches: 11. This CDR3 spans 16 amino acids. The germline CDR1 and CDR2 sequences are MNHNS and SASEGT.

CDR3 region: CSAGGGLAGMPEQYF. CDR3 DNA sequence: TGCAGTGCTGGGGGGGGACTAGCGGGCATGCCAGAGCAGTACTTC. The chain uses TRBV20-1 and TRBJ2-7; 12 bases are a match to TRBD2. Germline CDR1 and CDR2: DFQATT and SNEGSKA (reference sequence). V was clipped by 5 bases and J by 7 bases; unmatched bases: 12. The CDR3 extends over 15 amino acids.

The chain employs TRBV7-2 and TRBJ1-1; D gene ambiguous. Trimming removed 5 bases at V and 4 bases at J, with 17 bases between. Germline loops: CDR1 SGHTA, CDR2 FQGNSA. The CDR3 loop spans 15 amino acids. This CDR3 is CASSPSGSRSTEAFF. The CDR3 region has the DNA TGTGCCAGCAGCCCGAGTGGCAGCAGAAGCACTGAAGCTTTCTTT.

The chain joins TRBV19 to TRBJ2-2, with 11 bases identical to TRBD1. The CDR3 totals 16 residues. The J segment lost 8 bases and the V segment lost 4 bases, leaving 9 bases of the junction unmatched. Germline CDR1 is LNHDA and CDR2 is SQIVND (reference sequence). The CDR3 DNA is TGTGCCAGTAGTACGCTTGGACAGGGGGCATTAGGGGAGCTGTTTTTT. The encoded protein is CASSTLGQGALGELFF.

This clonotype was observed a few times. The rearrangement uses TRBV20-1 and TRBJ1-5, with 8 positions matching TRBD1. With V trimmed by 6 bases and J by 7 bases, 8 bases remained unmatched. The CDR3 length is 13 residues. Germline CDR1 reads DFQATT; CDR2 reads SNEGSKA (reference sequence). The CDR3 region is CSAATGGTQPQHF. The CDR3 nucleotides read TGCAGTGCAGCCACAGGGGGGACCCAGCCCCAGCATTTT.

The genes are TRBV20-1 and TRBJ2-5, with D unresolved. Germline assignment: CDR1 DFQATT and CDR2 SNEGSKA (reference sequence). V was pared by 4 bases and J by 2 bases, with 17 bases between. The CDR3 has 15 residues. CDR3 in DNA: TGCAGTGCTATGACCCTGGCTGGGTCGCAAGAGACCCAGTACTTC. It encodes CSAMTLAGSQETQYF.

This sequence joins TRBV6-2 or TRBV6-3 and TRBJ2-1; 12 nucleotides align to TRBD2. CDR1 is MNHEY and CDR2 is SVGEGT in the germline V gene. CDR3 length: 16 amino acids. J was trimmed by 0 bases and V by 5 bases; bases with no gene match: 2. CDR3 in DNA: TGTGCCAGCAGTGGGGGACTAGCGGGCTCCTACAATGAGCAGTTCTTC. It encodes CASSGGLAGSYNEQFF.

This chain connects TRBV7-9 to TRBJ2-7; 9 bases line up with TRBD1. After removal of 6 bases from V and 4 bases from J, the junction contained 4 bases not matched to a gene. Germline CDR1 is SEHNR and CDR2 is FQNEAQ (reference sequence). The CDR3 length is 13 residues. Here the CDR3 reads CASRPQGAYEQYF. DNA of the CDR3: TGTGCCAGCAGACCACAGGGGGCGTACGAGCAGTACTTC.

This chain joins TRBV24-1 and TRBJ2-3, with a weak D call TRBD1 (6 bases). The germline V gene has CDR1 KGHDR and CDR2 SFDVKD. The CDR3 covers 19 residues. The V and J ends lost 11 bases and 0 bases respectively, with 29 bases between them. The CDR3 is CANAHHLSGENASTDTQYF. The CDR3 DNA sequence: TGTGCCAACGCACATCACCTCTCAGGGGAGAATGCTAGCACAGATACGCAGTATTTT.

This sequence joins TRBV6-5 and TRBJ1-1, with D unclear. Per the germline V gene, CDR1 is MNHEY and CDR2 is SVGAGI. Trimming stripped 4 bases from V and 5 bases from J, with 11 bases between. The CDR3 consists of 13 residues. CDR3 region: CASSLDPGTEAFF. In nucleotides, the CDR3 is TGTGCCAGCAGTTTGGACCCTGGGACTGAAGCTTTCTTT.

The chain carries TRBV7-2 and TRBJ2-1; maybe TRBD2 (5 bases). V was pared by 1 base and J by 0 bases, with 10 bases between. Per germline, CDR1 SGHTA and CDR2 FQGNSA. The CDR3 loop spans 16 amino acids. CDR3 residues: CASSLDVGSSYNEQFF. For the CDR3, the DNA is TGTGCCAGCAGCTTAGATGTGGGGAGCTCCTACAATGAGCAGTTCTTC.

This clonotype came up a few times. The rearrangement links TRBV11-3 to TRBJ1-1; 9 bases are shared with TRBD1. J gave up 1 base and V 7 bases, and 7 bases lay outside the gene matches. Germline lookup yields CDR1 SGHNT and CDR2 YENEEA. The CDR3 consists of 15 residues. The CDR3 DNA reads as TGTGCCAGCACTACCACGGGACAGGGGAACACTGAAGCTTTCTTT. It specifies CASTTTGQGNTEAFF.

The rearrangement links TRBV20-1 to TRBJ1-5; D is perhaps TRBD1 (5 bases). Germline CDR1 and CDR2: DFQATT and SNEGSKA (reference sequence). The CDR3 totals 13 residues. Trimming took off 5 bases at V and 6 bases at J, with 14 bases between the two ends. CDR3 region: CSAGDSSSQPQHF. The DNA of the CDR3 is TGCAGTGCTGGCGACAGTAGTAGTCAGCCCCAGCATTTT.

The V and J genes are TRBV7-9 and TRBJ1-6; D unresolved. This CDR3 comprises 15 residues. Per germline, CDR1 SEHNR and CDR2 FQNEAQ (reference sequence). With 1 base removed from V and 8 bases from J, the gap between germline ends came to 12 bases. The CDR3 spells CASSLGRQFDSPLHF. The DNA of the CDR3 is TGTGCCAGCAGCTTAGGTCGGCAGTTCGATTCACCCCTCCACTTT.

This chain links TRBV4-2 with TRBJ2-3; D not resolved. V was trimmed by 4 bases and J by 5 bases, leaving 13 bases between them. The CDR3 runs to 14 residues. Germline V gene lookup returns CDR1 LGHNA and CDR2 YNFKEQ. CDR3 bases: TGTGCCAGCAGCCTATCCCCCGTGGGAGATACGCAGTATTTT. This translates into CASSLSPVGDTQYF.

V usage is TRBV25-1 and J usage is TRBJ2-7, with D hard to call. Per the germline V gene, CDR1 is MGHDK and CDR2 is SYGVNS. The V gene lost 4 bases and the J gene lost 6 bases, with 13 bases spanning the gap. This CDR3 region has 13 residues. CDR3 nucleotides: TGTGCCAGCAGTGGTATTGGGTTCCTCGAGCAGTACTTC. The encoded protein is CASSGIGFLEQYF.